This T cell receptor (beta chain) was recovered during a study of T cell repertoires in cytomegalovirus infection. A single record per CDR3 protein comes from TCRdb applying MiXCR to the reads. The data show around 350,000 distinct CDR3 sequences, 15% to 20% seen once. The CDR3 has 16 residues. Trimming removed 7 bases at V and 3 bases at J, with 19 bases between. The germline V gene encodes CDR1 LGHNT and CDR2 FRNRAP. Sequenced input: PBMCs. The receptor comes from a human donor in good health (CMV status not recorded). Some clones in this sample may be carry-over from other donors' samples. The chain links TRBV12-5 to TRBJ2-1; D might be TRBD2 (5 bases). This CDR3 is CASVSILGRDYNEQFF. Written as DNA, the CDR3 is TGTGCTAGTGTTTCAATACTTGGGAGAGACTACAATGAGCAGTTCTTC.